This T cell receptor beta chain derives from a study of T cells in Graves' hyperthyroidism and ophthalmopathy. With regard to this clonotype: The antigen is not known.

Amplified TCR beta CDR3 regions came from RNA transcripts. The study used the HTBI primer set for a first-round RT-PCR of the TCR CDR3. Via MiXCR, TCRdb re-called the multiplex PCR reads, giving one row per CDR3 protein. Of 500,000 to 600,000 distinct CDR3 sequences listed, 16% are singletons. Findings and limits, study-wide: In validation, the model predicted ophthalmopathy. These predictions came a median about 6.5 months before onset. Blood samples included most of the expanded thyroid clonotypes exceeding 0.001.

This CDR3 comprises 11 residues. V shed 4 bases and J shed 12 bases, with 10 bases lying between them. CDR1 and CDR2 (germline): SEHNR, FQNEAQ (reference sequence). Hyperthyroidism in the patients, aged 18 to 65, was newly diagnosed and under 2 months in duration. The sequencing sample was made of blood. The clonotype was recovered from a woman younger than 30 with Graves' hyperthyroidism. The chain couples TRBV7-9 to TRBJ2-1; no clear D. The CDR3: CASSYNSGQFF. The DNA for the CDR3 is TGTGCCAGCAGCTACAACTCGGGGCAGTTCTTC.